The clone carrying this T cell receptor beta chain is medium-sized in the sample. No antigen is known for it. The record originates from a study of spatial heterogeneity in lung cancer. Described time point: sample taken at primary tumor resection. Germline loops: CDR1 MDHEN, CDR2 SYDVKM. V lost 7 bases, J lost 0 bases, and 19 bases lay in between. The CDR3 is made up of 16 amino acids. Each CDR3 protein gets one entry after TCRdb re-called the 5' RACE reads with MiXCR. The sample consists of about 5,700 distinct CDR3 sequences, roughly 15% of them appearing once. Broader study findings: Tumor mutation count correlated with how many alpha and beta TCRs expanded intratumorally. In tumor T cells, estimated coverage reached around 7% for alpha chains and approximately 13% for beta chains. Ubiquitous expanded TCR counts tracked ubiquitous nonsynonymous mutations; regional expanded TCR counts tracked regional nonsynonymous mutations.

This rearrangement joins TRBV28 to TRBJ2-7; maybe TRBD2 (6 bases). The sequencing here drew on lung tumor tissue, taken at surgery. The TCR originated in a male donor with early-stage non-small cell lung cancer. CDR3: CASTPVGRGLSYEQYF. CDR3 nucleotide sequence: TGTGCCAGCACCCCGGTGGGGCGGGGCCTCTCCTACGAGCAGTACTTC.